The entry that follows covers one T cell receptor (beta chain) sequence. V was pared by 1 base and J by 1 base, with 15 bases between. Germline V gene lookup returns CDR1 SGHDT and CDR2 YYEEEE. The CDR3 sequence is 17 residues long. Sequencing was performed with immunoSEQ multiplex PCR; in TCRdb, only in-frame clones are kept and a portion is missing. The sample lists around 80,000 clones; 82% were seen once. The data were obtained in a study of radiation and T cells in renal cell carcinoma. Time point: blood 2 weeks post-SBRT. As to treatment: 15 Gy SBRT to primary tumor, nephrectomy 4 weeks later. This sequence was found in a man in his sixties with renal cell carcinoma. Sequencing was performed on blood, taken from a patient whose treatment included radiotherapy and nephrectomy. The chain combines TRBV5-6 with TRBJ1-3, with a possible D match to TRBD1 (5 bases). The CDR3 nucleotides are TGTGCCAGCAGCTTGATTCAGGGTCCGATTTCTGGAAACACCATATATTTT. Translating gives CASSLIQGPISGNTIYF. The whole variable domain, filled in from reference TRBV5-6 and TRBJ1-3, reads DAGVTQSPTHLIKTRGQQVTLRCSPKSGHDTVSWYQQALGQGPQFIFQYYEEEERQRGNFPDRFSGHQFPNYSSELNVNALLLGDSALYLCASSLIQGPISGNTIYFGEGSWLTVV.